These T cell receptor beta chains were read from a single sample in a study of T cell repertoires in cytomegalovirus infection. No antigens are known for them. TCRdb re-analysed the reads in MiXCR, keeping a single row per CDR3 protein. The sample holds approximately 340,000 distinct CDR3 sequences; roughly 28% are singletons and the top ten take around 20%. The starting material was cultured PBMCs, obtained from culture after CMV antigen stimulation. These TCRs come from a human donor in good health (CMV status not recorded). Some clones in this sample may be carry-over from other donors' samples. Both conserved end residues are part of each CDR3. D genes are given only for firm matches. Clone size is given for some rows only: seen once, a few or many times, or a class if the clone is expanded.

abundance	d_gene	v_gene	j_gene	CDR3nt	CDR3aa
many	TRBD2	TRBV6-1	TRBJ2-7	TGTGCCAGCGACAAAAATAGCGGGGCCTACGAGCAGTACTTC	CASDKNSGAYEQYF
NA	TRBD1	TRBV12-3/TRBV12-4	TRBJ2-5	TGTGCCAGCATCCGACAGGGCTGGGAGACCCAGTACTTC	CASIRQGWETQYF
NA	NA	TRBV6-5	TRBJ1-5	TGTGCCAGCAGTTACTCAAGGCGGGCCAATCAGCCCCAGCATTTT	CASSYSRRANQPQHF
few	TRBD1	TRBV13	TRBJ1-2	TGTGCCAGCAGCCGCCGGGGGTCAGGGGGCTATGGCTACACCTTC	CASSRRGSGGYGYTF
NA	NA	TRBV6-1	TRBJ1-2	TGTGCCAGCAGTGTCGCCGGGCCGCGCCTTAACTATGGCTACACCTTC	CASSVAGPRLNYGYTF
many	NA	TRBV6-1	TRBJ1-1	TGTGCCAGCAGGAAGGGGGGAGGGGCGGGGAACACTGAAGCTTTCTTT	CASRKGGGAGNTEAFF
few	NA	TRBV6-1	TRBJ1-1	TGTGCCAGCAGTGAAGCGAGACGGACAAAAGCTTTCTTT	CASSEARRTKAFF
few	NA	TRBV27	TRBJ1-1	TGTGCCAGCAGAATGCTCCTCTACACTGAAGCTTTCTTT	CASRMLLYTEAFF
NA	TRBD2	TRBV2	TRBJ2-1	TGTGCCAGCACCTTTGGCGGGAGCGCTGAGCAGTTCTTC	CASTFGGSAEQFF
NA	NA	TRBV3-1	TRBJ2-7	TGTGCCAGCAGCCAAGGGGCCGGGATGGGCCTCGAGCAGTACTTC	CASSQGAGMGLEQYF
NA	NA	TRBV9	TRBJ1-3	TGTGCCAGCGGTGTTGGAAACACCATATATTTT	CASGVGNTIYF
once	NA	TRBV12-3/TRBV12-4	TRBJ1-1	TGTGCCAGCAGATTCGGGGACCGTGAAGCTTTCTTT	CASRFGDREAFF
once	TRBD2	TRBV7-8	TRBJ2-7	TGTGCCAGCAGACCGCTCAGCGGGAGGGCCCTCGAGCAGTACTTC	CASRPLSGRALEQYF
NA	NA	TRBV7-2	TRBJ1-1	TGTGCCAGCAGCTTTCTCCCCGCCGGCAGGGAAGCTTTCTTT	CASSFLPAGREAFF
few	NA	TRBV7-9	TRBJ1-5	TGTGCCAGCAGCCGGGGAGGGACTCCACAGCCCCAGCATTTT	CASSRGGTPQPQHF
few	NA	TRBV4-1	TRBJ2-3	TGCGCCAGCAGCCGGGACGAGCTAGATGAGAACACAGATACGCAGTATTTT	CASSRDELDENTDTQYF
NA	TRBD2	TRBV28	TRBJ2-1	TGTGCCAGCAGTCTCCAACTAGCGGGAGGCTTCTCCTACAATGAGCAGTTCTTC	CASSLQLAGGFSYNEQFF